The 9 T cell receptor beta chains in this list originate from one sample, sequenced in a study of T cell responses to AZD1222 COVID-19 vaccine. Sequencing was performed with immunoSEQ multiplex PCR; in TCRdb, only in-frame clones are kept and a portion is missing. Among approximately 70,000 clones listed, about 87% were seen once. Sequences were derived from peripheral blood, sampled 28 days after the second dose of the MenACWY control vaccine. These receptors were collected from an adult who received the MenACWY meningococcal vaccine as a control.

This clone was recorded once. The J gene is TRBJ1-5, the V gene TRBV4-2, with D possibly being TRBD1 (5 bases). The CDR3 runs to 14 residues. V lost 1 base, J lost 6 bases, and 10 bases lay in between. Germline loops: CDR1 LGHNA, CDR2 YNFKEQ. CDR3 coding DNA: TGTGCCAGCAGCCAAGGACAGACGGGTCAGCCCCAGCATTTT. Protein sequence: CASSQGQTGQPQHF.

This clone has just one count. The chain is built from TRBV29-1 and TRBJ2-2; 10 nucleotides match TRBD1. The trim removed 6 bases at V and 5 bases at J, leaving 3 bases unmatched. Germline CDR1 and CDR2: SQVTM and ANQGSEA. This CDR3 has 13 residues. CDR3 protein: CSVDRGRTGELFF. The CDR3 DNA reads TGCAGCGTAGACAGGGGGCGGACCGGGGAGCTGTTTTTT.

The chain recombines TRBV4-2 with TRBJ1-2; no clear D. The V and J ends lost 1 base and 4 bases respectively, with 19 bases between them. Germline lookup yields CDR1 LGHNA and CDR2 YNFKEQ. The length of the CDR3 is 17 residues. CDR3 DNA: TGTGCCAGCAGCCAAGTAGAGGTGTCAGGAGTGATCTATGGCTACACCTTC. Translating gives CASSQVEVSGVIYGYTF.

The chain uses TRBV7-9 and TRBJ1-4; 7 nucleotides align to TRBD1. V dropped 5 bases and J dropped 8; count of bases not matched to a gene: 8. Germline lookup yields CDR1 SEHNR and CDR2 FQNEAQ (reference sequence). The CDR3 runs to 14 residues. The CDR3 sequence is CASSPPGGGEKLFF. The CDR3 nucleotides read TGTGCCAGCAGCCCCCCAGGGGGTGGAGAAAAACTGTTTTTT.

The chain has TRBV3-1 (or the pseudogene TRBV3-2) and TRBJ1-2; D is unresolved. The CDR3 has 15 residues. The ends were cut back, 1 base at V and 4 bases at J, with 13 bases in the middle. The germline CDR1 and CDR2 sequences are LGHDT and YNNKEL (reference sequence). CDR3 amino acids: CASSQAETRSYGYTF. The CDR3 DNA reads as TGTGCCAGCAGCCAAGCCGAAACCCGCTCCTATGGCTACACCTTC.

The chain is built from TRBV5-1 and TRBJ1-2; 8 bases are a match to TRBD1. The junction had 11 bases not matched to a gene; V was cut back by 4 bases and J by 12 bases. CDR1 SGHRS and CDR2 YFSETQ come from the germline V gene. The CDR3 runs to 13 residues. CDR3 sequence reads: CASSAGQGPTNTF. In DNA form, the CDR3 reads TGCGCCAGCAGCGCTGGACAGGGCCCGACAAACACCTTC.

The V call is TRBV10-3, the J call TRBJ2-1, with 8 nucleotides matching TRBD2. The V gene's germline CDR1 is ENHRY and CDR2 SYGVKD. The CDR3 loop spans 14 amino acids. J gave up 3 bases and V 7 bases, and 5 bases lay outside the gene matches. CDR3 sequence reads: CAIKVAGGYNEQFF. The CDR3 DNA follows: TGTGCCATCAAGGTTGCGGGGGGCTACAATGAGCAGTTCTTC.

The chain employs TRBV24-1 and TRBJ1-5; tentatively, D is TRBD1 (6 bases). CDR1 KGHDR and CDR2 SFDVKD come from the germline V gene. The CDR3 has 17 residues. Trimming took 12 bases from V and 5 from J, leaving 28 bases between them. CDR3 loop: CAPKRQVTQRRDQPQHF. CDR3 nucleotide sequence: TGTGCCCCCAAAAGACAGGTAACCCAACGACGAGATCAGCCCCAGCATTTT.

The V call is TRBV28, the J call TRBJ2-7; no firm D call. Per the germline V gene, CDR1 is MDHEN and CDR2 is SYDVKM. Deletions cut 6 bases from V and 6 bases from J, with 18 bases between. The CDR3 has 14 amino acids. CDR3 region: CASSLNLGRPEQYF. The CDR3 DNA follows: TGTGCCAGCAGCCTAAACCTGGGCAGGCCCGAGCAGTACTTC.